The 31 T cell receptor beta chains listed next were all sequenced from one sample in a study of cytomegalovirus exposure and HLA in healthy donors. PCR employed 60 Vbeta and 13 Jbeta primers. Generated by immunoSEQ multiplex PCR, the TCRdb table keeps only in-frame clones and is missing some. Altogether fewer than 200,000 clones are present, approximately 80% being singletons, with the ten largest covering roughly 10%. The source material was PBMCs. The receptors shown here come from a man between 18 and 29 years old in good health and CMV-seropositive.

The V and J genes are TRBV5-5 and TRBJ1-4, with TRBD1 matching 10 bases. Germline values: CDR1 SGHKS, CDR2 YYEKEE (reference sequence). This CDR3 has 18 residues. The trim removed 0 bases at V and 2 bases at J, leaving 7 bases unmatched. This CDR3 reads CASSLGQGAFITNEKLFF. The CDR3 nucleotides are TGTGCCAGCAGCTTGGGACAGGGGGCGTTCATTACTAATGAAAAACTGTTTTTT.

The rearrangement joins TRBV15 to TRBJ2-3; 7 bases align to TRBD2. Germline lookup yields CDR1 LNHNV and CDR2 YYDKDF (reference sequence). Germline trimming cut 3 bases from V and 4 bases from J; bases unmatched to any gene: 10. This CDR3 contains 16 residues. This CDR3 is CATSRRSGGSADTQYF. The CDR3 DNA follows: TGTGCCACCAGCAGGAGGTCGGGGGGTAGCGCAGATACGCAGTATTTT.

This rearrangement joins TRBV5-1 to TRBJ2-7; 10 bases agree with TRBD1. This CDR3 spans 16 amino acids. Per germline, CDR1 SGHRS and CDR2 YFSETQ. The V and J ends lost 3 bases and 6 bases, in that order; junction bases with no gene match: 12. This CDR3 is CASSWVSGQGSIEQYF. The CDR3 DNA sequence: TGCGCCAGCAGCTGGGTATCGGGACAGGGGTCCATCGAGCAGTACTTC.

The V call is TRBV4-1, the J call TRBJ2-5, with D uncertain. The end of the DNA fits TRBJ2-7 better, so the J call may be wrong. The CDR3 runs to 13 residues. CDR1 is MGHRA, CDR2 YSYEKL, per germline. CDR3 region: CASSQDIVYEQYF. CDR3 DNA sequence: TGCGCCAGCAGCCAAGATATCGTTTACGAGCAGTACTTC.

The J gene is TRBJ2-1, the V gene TRBV7-2; 12 positions agree with TRBD2. V lost 5 bases, J lost 12 bases, and 8 bases stayed unmatched. This CDR3 comprises 14 residues. Germline CDR1 SGHTA, CDR2 FQGNSA. The CDR3 here is CASSAATSGGWQFF. The CDR3 DNA reads as TGTGCCAGCAGCGCGGCCACTAGCGGGGGGTGGCAGTTCTTC.

This chain connects TRBV9 to TRBJ2-7, with D possibly matching TRBD2 (5 bases). The V gene lost 4 bases and the J gene lost 6 bases, with 11 bases spanning the gap. Germline V gene sequence: CDR1 SGDLS, CDR2 YYNGEE. The length of the CDR3 is 12 residues. CDR3 nucleotide sequence: TGTGCCAGCAGCAGGAGAGAGGGCGAGCAGTACTTC. Residues: CASSRREGEQYF.

This clone was picked up a small number of times. The V call is TRBV7-2, the J call TRBJ2-5; 8 nucleotides agree with TRBD2. The CDR3 has 14 amino acids. Per germline, CDR1 SGHTA and CDR2 FQGNSA. Trimming removed 5 bases from V and 5 bases from J; junction bases left unmatched: 7. The CDR3 sequence: CASSHRGGRETQYF. The CDR3 DNA sequence: TGTGCCAGCAGCCACCGCGGGGGGAGGGAGACCCAGTACTTC.

The V and J genes are TRBV7-9 and TRBJ1-2; D gene uncertain. The germline V gene encodes CDR1 SEHNR and CDR2 FQNEAQ (reference sequence). The ends were cut back, 3 bases at V and 8 bases at J, with 7 bases in the middle. CDR3 size: 11 residues. The chain's CDR3 is CASSLWQGYTF. For the CDR3, the DNA is TGTGCCAGCAGCTTGTGGCAAGGCTACACCTTC.

This clone was seen once. The rearrangement uses TRBV11-2 and TRBJ2-2; 8 nucleotides agree with TRBD1. Trimming removed 5 bases from V and 6 bases from J; junction bases left unmatched: 2. Germline CDR1 and CDR2: SGHAT and FQNNGV. The CDR3 is made up of 13 amino acids. DNA of the CDR3: TGTGCCAGCAGCCAGGACAGGGCCGGGGAGCTGTTTTTT. Protein product: CASSQDRAGELFF.

The gene calls are TRBV4-1 and TRBJ2-7, with D tentatively TRBD1 (6 bases). Per germline, CDR1 MGHRA and CDR2 YSYEKL. This CDR3 contains 14 residues. Trimming left V 1 base short and J 7 bases short, with 14 bases between. The CDR3 protein is CASSQGRVGGEQYF. DNA for the CDR3: TGCGCCAGCAGCCAAGGACGGGTAGGGGGAGAGCAGTACTTC.

V gene TRBV10-3 combines with J gene TRBJ2-1; the match to TRBD2 covers 9 bases. Germline V gene data show CDR1 as ENHRY and CDR2 as SYGVKD. J gave up 5 bases and V 7 bases, and 9 bases lay outside the gene matches. There are 15 residues in the CDR3. The CDR3 region is CAIKSRGGANNEQFF. CDR3 DNA sequence: TGTGCCATCAAATCGCGGGGGGGCGCAAACAATGAGCAGTTCTTC.

In its sample, this clone was seen once. This rearrangement joins TRBV7-9 to TRBJ2-1, with TRBD2 identical over 13 bases. This CDR3 contains 15 residues. Germline V CDR1 and CDR2: SEHNR, FQNEAQ (reference sequence). The V segment lost 5 bases and the J segment 4 bases; nucleotides outside the gene matches: 2. The CDR3 nucleotides are TGTGCCAGCAGCCCGGGACTAGCGGGATACAATGAGCAGTTCTTC. The encoded protein is CASSPGLAGYNEQFF.

V and J are TRBV6-5 and TRBJ1-2, with TRBD1 identical over 7 bases. Germline values: CDR1 MNHEY, CDR2 SVGAGI. The CDR3 runs to 15 residues. The V and J ends lost 6 bases and 4 bases, in that order; junction bases with no gene match: 11. Here the CDR3 DNA reads TGTGCCAGCAGACCCGGGACAGCGAGAATCTATGGCTACACCTTC. Translating it yields CASRPGTARIYGYTF.

This clone has just one count. The rearrangement links TRBV18 to TRBJ2-6, with D perhaps matching TRBD1 (5 bases). Germline V gene data show CDR1 as KGHSH and CDR2 as LQKENI. V was clipped by 2 bases and J by 0 bases, with 17 bases between them. This CDR3 comprises 19 residues. CDR3 amino acids: CASSPAEYRTNSGANVLTF. The DNA for the CDR3 is TGTGCCAGCTCACCAGCCGAGTACAGGACCAACTCTGGGGCCAACGTCCTGACTTTC.

V and J are TRBV4-3 and TRBJ2-7; 7 positions match TRBD2. Unmatched junction bases numbered 9, after V lost 0 bases and J lost 4 bases. Germline CDR1 and CDR2: LGHNA and YSLEER. CDR3 length: 16 amino acids. The CDR3, as DNA: TGCGCCAGCAGCCAAGAGGTCCGGGGACTACTTTACGAGCAGTACTTC. Translated, it gives CASSQEVRGLLYEQYF.

This clone was seen a single time. The chain joins TRBV10-3 to TRBJ2-1; 7 bases are shared with TRBD2. The V segment lost 4 bases and the J segment 0 bases; nucleotides outside the gene matches: 9. Germline CDR1 reads ENHRY; CDR2 reads SYGVKD. The CDR3 covers 17 residues. In DNA form, the CDR3 reads TGTGCCATCAGTGCCCACTCTAGCGGCCGCTCCTACAATGAGCAGTTCTTC. Amino acids: CAISAHSSGRSYNEQFF.

DNA for the CDR3: TGTGCCAGCAGTCTCGGGACAGGGGGTTATGGCTACACCTTC. The encoded protein is CASSLGTGGYGYTF. The V call is TRBV27, the J call TRBJ1-2; 11 bases align to TRBD1. The junction had 4 bases not matched to a gene; V was cut back by 5 bases and J by 5 bases. The CDR3 spans 14 residues. Germline V gene lookup returns CDR1 MNHEY and CDR2 SMNVEV (reference sequence).

The chain has TRBV9 and TRBJ2-5; 10 bases match TRBD1. V dropped 0 bases and J dropped 5; count of bases not matched to a gene: 7. From germline, CDR1 is SGDLS and CDR2 YYNGEE. There are 16 residues in the CDR3. The CDR3 spells CASSVGTGGEWETQYF. In DNA, the CDR3 is TGTGCCAGCAGCGTAGGGACAGGGGGTGAGTGGGAGACCCAGTACTTC.

This chain uses TRBV27 with TRBJ2-1; the match to TRBD2 covers 9 bases. The CDR3 runs to 16 residues. Germline assignment: CDR1 MNHEY and CDR2 SMNVEV (reference sequence). Unmatched junction bases numbered 8, after V lost 6 bases and J lost 2 bases. The chain's CDR3 is CASSLMRTSAYNEQFF. The CDR3 DNA is TGTGCCAGCAGCCTCATGAGGACTAGCGCCTACAATGAGCAGTTCTTC.

The gene calls are TRBV7-2 and TRBJ2-3; 9 bases match TRBD1. The CDR3 sequence is 16 residues long. Germline V CDR1 and CDR2: SGHTA, FQGNSA. The J segment lost 0 bases and the V segment lost 0 bases, leaving 1 base of the junction unmatched. The CDR3 bases are TGTGCCAGCAGCTTAGCCGGACAGGGGAGCACAGATACGCAGTATTTT. It translates to CASSLAGQGSTDTQYF.

The V call is TRBV2, the J call TRBJ2-7; the D gene is possibly TRBD2 (6 bases). CDR3 length: 14 amino acids. Germline V gene lookup returns CDR1 SNHLY and CDR2 FYNNEI. The ends were cut back, 6 bases at V and 1 base at J, with 13 bases in the middle. The CDR3 nucleotides are TGTGCCAGCAGGGGGGGACGGACTTCCTACGAGCAGTACTTC. Encoded protein: CASRGGRTSYEQYF.

This chain uses TRBV27 with TRBJ1-3; D is undetermined. The ends were cut back, 3 bases at V and 7 bases at J, with 22 bases in the middle. This CDR3 contains 17 residues. CDR1 and CDR2 from the germline V gene are MNHEY and SMNVEV (reference sequence). CDR3 nucleotides: TGTGCCAGCAGTTTCCGCTTCACGCGGGGAGGTCCGAACACCATATATTTT. Translation: CASSFRFTRGGPNTIYF.

The genes are TRBV7-9 and TRBJ1-2, with D perhaps matching TRBD1 (5 bases). CDR1 and CDR2 (germline): SEHNR, FQNEAQ (reference sequence). This CDR3 spans 13 amino acids. V dropped 10 bases and J dropped 2 bases, with 14 bases sitting between them. The CDR3 nucleotides read TGTGCCACAGATTCCGGGGGGAACTATGGCTACACCTTC. Its protein is CATDSGGNYGYTF.

The chain couples TRBV5-1 to TRBJ2-1; 9 nucleotides match TRBD2. The V gene's germline CDR1 is SGHRS and CDR2 YFSETQ. The V segment lost 4 bases and the J segment 0 bases; nucleotides outside the gene matches: 5. This CDR3 is built from 16 residues. This chain's CDR3 is CASSPRAGGSYNEQFF. The CDR3 DNA follows: TGCGCCAGCAGCCCTCGAGCGGGAGGCTCCTACAATGAGCAGTTCTTC.

This chain links TRBV5-1 with TRBJ2-7; 7 nucleotides align to TRBD1. Looked up from germline, CDR1 is SGHRS and CDR2 is YFSETQ. The CDR3 is 15 residues long. Trimming cost V 2 bases and J 5 bases; bases outside gene matches: 10. CDR3 in amino acids: CASSFLMQGENEQYF. CDR3 nucleotides: TGCGCCAGCAGCTTTTTGATGCAGGGGGAAAACGAGCAGTACTTC.

This clone has only one observation. The chain carries TRBV5-8 and TRBJ1-2, with 10 bases fitting TRBD1. V dropped 4 bases and J dropped 7; count of bases not matched to a gene: 4. CDR3 length equals 13 residues. Germline values: CDR1 SGHTS, CDR2 YDEGEE. CDR3 DNA sequence: TGTGCCAGCAGCCTGGACAGGGGGTTTGGCTACACCTTC. This sequence encodes CASSLDRGFGYTF.

This chain links TRBV2 with TRBJ2-5; TRBD2 matches 11 bases. There are 15 residues in the CDR3. The junction had 5 bases not matched to a gene; V was cut back by 6 bases and J by 2 bases. Germline CDR1 SNHLY, CDR2 FYNNEI. CDR3 coding DNA: TGTGCCAGCAGCGGGGTAGCGGGGGGGCAAGAGACCCAGTACTTC. The encoded protein is CASSGVAGGQETQYF.

This clone was seen a single time. The V gene is TRBV5-1, the J gene TRBJ2-7; 12 bases align to TRBD2. V was clipped by 1 base and J by 3 bases; unmatched bases: 11. The CDR3 has 18 amino acids. Germline CDR1 is SGHRS and CDR2 is YFSETQ. CDR3 sequence reads: CASSLFFLAGGPGYEQYF. CDR3 nucleotide sequence: TGCGCCAGCAGCTTGTTCTTCCTAGCGGGAGGGCCGGGCTACGAGCAGTACTTC.

V is TRBV13 and J is TRBJ2-3, with D possibly TRBD1 on 7 matching bases. There are 14 residues in the CDR3. V lost 3 bases to trimming and J lost 6 bases, with 13 bases between them. CDR1 PRHDT and CDR2 FYEKMQ come from the germline V gene (reference sequence). The CDR3 DNA is TGTGCCAGCAGCTTGACTAGGGGGCCGGATACGCAGTATTTT. It translates to CASSLTRGPDTQYF.

CDR3 amino acids: CASTGALTGIGYGYTF. CDR3 sequence (DNA): TGTGCCAGCACCGGAGCCCTGACAGGTATAGGCTATGGCTACACCTTC. The V gene is TRBV2, the J gene TRBJ1-2; tentative D call: TRBD1 (6 bases). In germline, CDR1 is SNHLY, CDR2 FYNNEI. The V end lost 7 bases, the J end lost 4 bases, and 22 bases lay between the germline ends. This CDR3 region has 16 residues.

The rearrangement joins TRBV7-9 to TRBJ1-1; weak D call: TRBD1 (6 bases). The CDR3 spans 13 residues. Germline V lookup: CDR1 SEHNR, CDR2 FQNEAQ (reference sequence). Trimming shortened V by 5 bases and J by 5 bases, and 12 bases separated the two germline ends. The CDR3 coding sequence is TGTGCCAGCAGCCAATCCCAGGGGACTGAAGCTTTCTTT. This translates into CASSQSQGTEAFF.